Listed below are T cell receptor beta chains from one sample, sequenced in a study of T cell responses to AZD1222 COVID-19 vaccine. Profiling relied on immunoSEQ multiplex PCR, and the TCRdb table lists in-frame clones only, not all of them. This table holds about 99,000 clones, about 90% found once. The sequencing here drew on peripheral blood, taken on day 0 of AZD1222 vaccination. These receptors all stem from an adult in good health. Both conserved end residues are part of each CDR3. Each record gives: V gene, J gene, clone size, D gene, CDR3 DNA, CDR3 protein. D genes are given only for firm matches. The size entry is marked missing in some rows and otherwise reads once, few, many or a size class.

>TRBV7-6|TRBJ2-4|NA|TRBD1
TGTGCCAGCAGCCCAACAGGGGGCTCAAAAAACATTCAGTACTTC
CASSPTGGSKNIQYF
>TRBV2|TRBJ2-7|few|TRBD1
TGTGCCAGCACTCTGGGACAGTCCTACGAGCAGTACTTC
CASTLGQSYEQYF
>TRBV2|TRBJ1-2|once|NA
TGTGCCAGCAAGAGGGGAGGTGGCTACACCTTC
CASKRGGGYTF
>TRBV27|TRBJ2-2|NA|NA
TGTGCCAGCAGTTTATATGGGGGGACGAACACCGGGGAGCTGTTTTTT
CASSLYGGTNTGELFF
>TRBV28|TRBJ1-2|NA|NA
TGTGCCAGCAGTCGAGGGTTGGACTATGGCTACACCTTC
CASSRGLDYGYTF
>TRBV11-1|TRBJ2-1|NA|NA
TGTGCCAGCAGCTGGGGACCTTACAATGAGCAGTTCTTC
CASSWGPYNEQFF
>TRBV3-1/TRBV3-2|TRBJ1-1|NA|NA
TGTGCCAGCAGCCGTGATGTCACTGAAGCTTTCTTT
CASSRDVTEAFF
>TRBV28|TRBJ2-5|NA|TRBD2
TGTGCCAGCAGGGACTCCGGGACTAGCGGGGTAGAGACCCAGTACTTC
CASRDSGTSGVETQYF
>TRBV6-5|TRBJ1-6|NA|NA
TGTGCCAGCCTCAGGGGTTGGGGTTCACCCCTCCACTTT
CASLRGWGSPLHF
>TRBV5-4|TRBJ2-3|NA|TRBD2
TGTGCCAGCAGCTTGGGGGGACTAGCGATCACAGATACGCAGTATTTT
CASSLGGLAITDTQYF
>TRBV7-2|TRBJ2-2|NA|NA
TGTGCCAGCAGCTTAAGGTCGGGGGGCGCGAACACCGGGGAGCTGTTTTTT
CASSLRSGGANTGELFF
>TRBV7-5|TRBJ2-3|NA|NA
TGTGCCAGAAGCCCTAACATTACCGGGACTAGCGGTACAGATACGCAGTATTTT
CARSPNITGTSGTDTQYF
>TRBV29-1|TRBJ2-3|few|NA
TGCAGCGTCGCCGAAGCTTCTAGCACAGATACGCAGTATTTT
CSVAEASSTDTQYF
>TRBV30|TRBJ1-2|NA|NA
TGTGCCTGGAGTGCGGGGGTCGGCTACACCTTC
CAWSAGVGYTF
>TRBV28|TRBJ2-1|NA|NA
TGTGCCAGCAGTTTTTTGAACGCCTACAATGAGCAGTTCTTC
CASSFLNAYNEQFF
>TRBV7-3|TRBJ2-1|NA|TRBD2
TGTGCCAGCAGCGCTAGCGGGGGCCACAATGAGCAGTTCTTC
CASSASGGHNEQFF
>TRBV6-2/TRBV6-3|TRBJ1-2|NA|NA
TGTGCCAGCAGTTACGGTAGGGACGGTAACTATGGCTACACCTTC
CASSYGRDGNYGYTF
>TRBV6-5|TRBJ1-2|NA|NA
TGTGCCACGAACCGGGCTTTCGCGGATGGCTACACCTTC
CATNRAFADGYTF